Each of the 10 T cell receptor beta chains below was sequenced from the same sample in a study of PD-1 blockade in classical Hodgkin lymphoma (dated by TCRdb to the early 2020s). Explained via the paper, the time point label denotes: cycle 2 day 1 (C2D1) of nivolumab. Every trial patient had relapsed following autologous stem cell transplantation, and prior brentuximab vedotin exposure was what differed among cohorts A, B and C. To prepare the library, the immunoSEQ multiplex PCR assay was applied. TCRdb stores this immuneACCESS table with in-frame sequences only. Part of the clones is absent; in the studies checked, under half of the shortfall reflects unresolved V genes, and no reason is known for the rest. Across this sample there are about 46,000 clones, with roughly 75% seen only once. About 20% of the sample goes to the ten largest clones. The source was peripheral blood mononuclear cells (PBMCs), collected before the second cycle of nivolumab. The receptor source for this set is a human donor with classical Hodgkin lymphoma.

This sequence joins TRBV5-4 and TRBJ2-5; no clear D. Trimming shortened V by 0 bases and J by 5 bases, and 11 bases separated the two germline ends. This CDR3 spans 14 amino acids. In germline, CDR1 is SGHNT, CDR2 YYREEE (reference sequence). CDR3 amino acids: CASSLVEASETQYF. The CDR3 DNA reads as TGTGCCAGCAGCTTGGTTGAAGCTTCGGAGACCCAGTACTTC. The full variable domain, completed using reference TRBV5-4 and TRBJ2-5, is ETGVTQSPTHLIKTRGQQVTLRCSSQSGHNTVSWYQQALGQGPQFIFQYYREEENGRGNFPPRFSGLQFPNYSSELNVNALELDDSALYLCASSLVEASETQYFGPGTRLLVL.

This clone has only one observation. The chain is built from TRBV7-9 and TRBJ2-3; D is perhaps TRBD1 (5 bases). Germline V lookup: CDR1 SEHNR, CDR2 FQNEAQ (reference sequence). V was pared by 11 bases and J by 3 bases, with 15 bases between. The CDR3 totals 13 residues. CDR3 DNA: TGTGCCTCATCCAGGGTGAGGACAGATACGCAGTATTTT. Amino acid sequence: CASSRVRTDTQYF.

The chain recombines TRBV7-2 with TRBJ2-3; 10 bases match TRBD2. Trimming cost V 1 base and J 11 bases; bases outside gene matches: 9. This CDR3 is built from 15 residues. CDR1 and CDR2 from the germline V gene are SGHTA and FQGNSA. Here the CDR3 reads CASSLVSGGAGEQYF. The DNA of the CDR3 is TGTGCCAGCAGCTTAGTAAGCGGGGGGGCCGGGGAGCAGTATTTT.

The chain employs TRBV9 and TRBJ1-1; no definite D call. There are 15 residues in the CDR3. The germline V gene encodes CDR1 SGDLS and CDR2 YYNGEE. V gave up 0 bases and J gave up 0 bases, with 9 bases separating them. This CDR3 reads CASSVGLQLNTEAFF. For the CDR3, the DNA is TGTGCCAGCAGCGTAGGCCTACAACTGAACACTGAAGCTTTCTTT.

This clone was detected only a few times. The gene calls are TRBV19 and TRBJ1-2; 11 nucleotides match TRBD1. The germline V gene encodes CDR1 LNHDA and CDR2 SQIVND (reference sequence). The CDR3 runs to 14 residues. Trimming cost V 7 bases and J 7 bases; bases outside gene matches: 8. The CDR3: CASTTRTGGSGYTF. The CDR3, as DNA: TGTGCCAGTACCACCCGGACAGGGGGCTCTGGCTACACCTTC.

The chain employs TRBV4-3 and TRBJ2-4; TRBD2 matches at 11 bases. Germline assignment: CDR1 LGHNA and CDR2 YSLEER. The V gene end was trimmed by 4 bases and the J gene end by 4 bases; junction bases not matched to a gene: 0. This CDR3 has 14 amino acids. CDR3 in DNA: TGCGCCAGCAGCCCTAGCGGGGGGAAAAACATTCAGTACTTC. This encodes CASSPSGGKNIQYF.

The chain is built from TRBV9 and TRBJ1-2; 10 nucleotides match TRBD1. V lost 3 bases, J lost 6 bases, and 11 bases stayed unmatched. The CDR3 is 16 amino acids. CDR1 and CDR2 from the germline V gene are SGDLS and YYNGEE. The CDR3 DNA reads TGTGCCAGCAGCGGCCTCCGGGACAGGGGTAGGAATGGCTACACCTTC. As protein: CASSGLRDRGRNGYTF.

There are a few counts of this clone. The chain uses TRBV5-1 and TRBJ2-7; TRBD2 agrees at 12 bases. The CDR3 consists of 15 residues. V was clipped by 2 bases and J by 2 bases; unmatched bases: 2. CDR1 SGHRS and CDR2 YFSETQ come from the germline V gene. DNA of the CDR3: TGCGCCAGCAGCTTACTAGCGGGGGGAGCCTACGAGCAGTACTTC. Translating it yields CASSLLAGGAYEQYF. Filled out from reference TRBV5-1 and TRBJ2-7, the complete variable domain reads KAGVTQTPRYLIKTRGQQVTLSCSPISGHRSVSWYQQTPGQGLQFLFEYFSETQRNKGNFPGRFSGRQFSNSRSEMNVSTLELGDSALYLCASSLLAGGAYEQYFGPGTRLTVT.

This chain links TRBV14 with TRBJ1-1; D may be TRBD1 (5 bases). CDR3 length: 13 residues. The V end was cut by 5 bases, the J end by 0 bases, with 7 bases between. Per germline, CDR1 SGHDN and CDR2 FVKESK. CDR3 region: CASSRDLNTEAFF. The CDR3 DNA reads TGTGCCAGCAGCAGGGACCTGAACACTGAAGCTTTCTTT.

There are a few counts of this clone. The rearrangement joins TRBV6-5 to TRBJ1-1, with D perhaps TRBD1 (5 bases). The CDR3 extends over 14 amino acids. Germline V gene sequence: CDR1 MNHEY, CDR2 SVGAGI. The ends were cut back, 6 bases at V and 13 bases at J, with 24 bases in the middle. CDR3 DNA sequence: TGTGCCAGCAGATTAACCCAGGGTGCACAAAGTTGTTTCTTT. It translates to CASRLTQGAQSCFF.